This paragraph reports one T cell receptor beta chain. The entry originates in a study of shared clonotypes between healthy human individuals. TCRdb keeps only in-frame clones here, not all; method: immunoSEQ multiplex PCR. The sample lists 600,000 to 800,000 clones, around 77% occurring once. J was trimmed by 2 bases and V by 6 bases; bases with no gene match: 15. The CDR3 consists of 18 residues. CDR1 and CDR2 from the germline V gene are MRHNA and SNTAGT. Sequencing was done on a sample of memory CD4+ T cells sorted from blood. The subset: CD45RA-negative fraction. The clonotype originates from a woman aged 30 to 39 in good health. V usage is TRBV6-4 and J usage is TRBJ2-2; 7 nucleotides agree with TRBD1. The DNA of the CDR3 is TGTGCCAGCAGAGCGCAAGTGAGGGGACAGATAAACACCGGGGAGCTGTTTTTT. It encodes CASRAQVRGQINTGELFF.